These 28 T cell receptor beta chains were all obtained from the same sample, sequenced in a study of cytomegalovirus exposure and HLA in healthy donors (dated by TCRdb to between 2016 and 2019). Libraries were prepared through the immunoSEQ multiplex PCR assay. For the multiplex PCR, a mixture combining 60 forward primers for TCR Vbeta segments and 13 reverse primers for TCR Jbeta segments was used. TCRdb took this table from immuneACCESS and kept in-frame rearrangements with V and J called. Such tables lack part of the clones; where checked against another copy, unresolved V genes explain under half of the gap, and the rest is unexplained. The sample contains some 100,000 clones, roughly 74% of them found a single time. Over 12% of the sample goes to the ten largest clones. The sequenced sample was PBMCs. The receptors here all came from a woman in her seventies in good health and CMV-seropositive.

This chain links TRBV18 with TRBJ2-5, with 8 bases aligning to TRBD2. The length of the CDR3 is 15 residues. Per the germline V gene, CDR1 is KGHSH and CDR2 is LQKENI. With V trimmed by 2 bases and J by 2 bases, 4 bases remained unmatched. The CDR3 coding sequence is TGTGCCAGCTCACCATCCGGGGGGGGACAAGAGACCCAGTACTTC. Residues: CASSPSGGGQETQYF.

This clone appeared a single time. V is TRBV9 and J is TRBJ1-2, with 7 bases fitting TRBD1. The CDR3 totals 13 residues. The germline V gene encodes CDR1 SGDLS and CDR2 YYNGEE. The trim removed 2 bases at V and 4 bases at J, leaving 2 bases unmatched. CDR3: CASSVTGTYGYTF. The CDR3 DNA follows: TGTGCCAGCAGCGTGACAGGGACCTATGGCTACACCTTC.

This chain uses TRBV28 with TRBJ2-7; D is unresolved. The V and J ends lost 6 bases and 5 bases respectively, with 11 bases between them. The germline gives CDR1 MDHEN, CDR2 SYDVKM. This CDR3 contains 12 residues. CDR3 sequence reads: CASRLAGHEQYF. The CDR3 region has the DNA TGTGCCAGCAGGCTGGCAGGCCACGAGCAGTACTTC.

The chain has TRBV5-1 and TRBJ2-7; TRBD1 is a possible D gene (6 bases). V was pared by 3 bases and J by 1 base, with 11 bases between. The CDR3 is 14 residues long. The germline V gene encodes CDR1 SGHRS and CDR2 YFSETQ. The DNA for the CDR3 is TGCGCCAGCAGCTACACAGGGAAATCCTACGAGCAGTACTTC. Protein product: CASSYTGKSYEQYF.

Here the CDR3 reads CASSPLAANEQFF. The CDR3 region has the DNA TGTGCCAGCAGCCCTCTAGCGGCAAATGAGCAGTTCTTC. The rearrangement uses TRBV13 and TRBJ2-1; 7 nucleotides match TRBD2. In germline, CDR1 is PRHDT, CDR2 FYEKMQ (reference sequence). CDR3 length: 13 residues. V dropped 5 bases and J dropped 7; count of bases not matched to a gene: 5.

The genes are TRBV1 and TRBJ2-1; TRBD2, the table's D call, was not compared with the DNA. TRBV1 is flagged as a pseudogene. This CDR3 contains 16 residues. The CDR3 loop reads CTSSQDSSGMDNEQFF. CDR3 nucleotides: TGCACCAGCAGCCAAGATTCTAGCGGAATGGACAATGAGCAGTTCTTC.

In its sample, this clone was seen a few times. The V and J genes are TRBV5-6 and TRBJ1-2, with 9 positions matching TRBD1. Trimming removed 4 bases from V and 2 bases from J; junction bases left unmatched: 6. The CDR3 covers 15 residues. Germline assignment: CDR1 SGHDT and CDR2 YYEEEE. Written as DNA, the CDR3 is TGTGCCAGCAGCCTGGGGACAGGGTTGAACTATGGCTACACCTTC. It translates to CASSLGTGLNYGYTF.

The CDR3 DNA is TGTGCTAGTGGTTTGGTACCCGGGGCAGGGGGCAATCAGCCCCAGCATTTT. It yields the protein CASGLVPGAGGNQPQHF. The chain uses TRBV12-5 and TRBJ1-5; perhaps TRBD1 as D (6 bases). CDR3 length: 17 amino acids. Trimming shortened V by 0 bases and J by 2 bases, and 14 bases separated the two germline ends. The germline CDR1 and CDR2 sequences are LGHNT and FRNRAP.

This chain joins TRBV18 and TRBJ2-2; TRBD2 aligns across 8 bases. Germline CDR1 is KGHSH and CDR2 is LQKENI. The CDR3 spans 16 residues. J lost 1 base, V lost 6 bases, and 7 bases had no gene match. The CDR3 nucleotides read TGTGCCAGCTCCCCCACTAGCGGTCAGAACACCGGGGAGCTGTTTTTT. This encodes CASSPTSGQNTGELFF.

This clone turned up a few times. The chain links TRBV18 to TRBJ2-5, with 7 bases that match TRBD2. The closer fit of TRBJ2-7 to the DNA end suggests the J call may be wrong. The germline CDR1 and CDR2 sequences are KGHSH and LQKENI. The CDR3 spans 14 residues. The CDR3 nucleotides are TGTGCCAGCTCACCCGTTGGGGGGGCCTACGAGCAGTACTTC. Its translation is CASSPVGGAYEQYF.

This clone appeared once. J is TRBJ1-3 and V is TRBV5-1; D is unclear. CDR3 length equals 16 residues. Germline V gene data show CDR1 as SGHRS and CDR2 as YFSETQ. With 0 bases removed from V and 2 bases from J, the gap between germline ends came to 12 bases. CDR3 coding DNA: TGCGCCAGCAGCTTGGGCAGGATTCCTACTGGAAACACCATATATTTT. As protein: CASSLGRIPTGNTIYF.

The chain links TRBV29-1 to TRBJ2-3; 7 nucleotides agree with TRBD2. Germline V gene lookup returns CDR1 SQVTM and CDR2 ANQGSEA. After removal of 5 bases from V and 3 bases from J, the junction contained 8 bases not matched to a gene. CDR3 length: 14 residues. CDR3 nucleotides: TGCAGCGTTTCGAGCGGGGAGGGTACAGATACGCAGTATTTT. Translating it yields CSVSSGEGTDTQYF.

The rearrangement links TRBV18 to TRBJ2-5, with 8 bases matching TRBD1. The CDR3 extends over 14 amino acids. Germline V gene lookup returns CDR1 KGHSH and CDR2 LQKENI. Trimming at V came to 4 bases and at J to 1 base, leaving 2 bases not matched to a gene. The chain's CDR3 is CASSQGTGQETQYF. For the CDR3, the DNA is TGTGCCAGCTCACAAGGGACAGGCCAAGAGACCCAGTACTTC.

This chain's CDR3 is CATSSRGGGGNEQFF. Written as DNA, the CDR3 is TGTGCCACCAGCAGCCGGGGAGGGGGGGGTAATGAGCAGTTCTTC. The genes are TRBV15 and TRBJ2-1, with a weak D call TRBD2 (7 bases). The length of the CDR3 is 15 residues. V was cut by 3 bases and J by 7 bases, with 16 bases left in between. Germline loops: CDR1 LNHNV, CDR2 YYDKDF (reference sequence).

The genes are TRBV9 and TRBJ2-1; D is possibly TRBD1 (5 bases). Germline V gene sequence: CDR1 SGDLS, CDR2 YYNGEE. CDR3 length: 15 residues. Trimming removed 0 bases from V and 2 bases from J, with 9 bases in between. CDR3 loop: CASSVDRLPYNEQFF. The CDR3, as DNA: TGTGCCAGCAGCGTAGACAGGCTTCCCTACAATGAGCAGTTCTTC.

This clone was seen a single time. The chain recombines TRBV11-2 with TRBJ2-1; TRBD2 matches 13 bases. This CDR3 region has 16 residues. Germline-derived CDR1 and CDR2 are SGHAT and FQNNGV. J gave up 7 bases and V 7 bases, and 10 bases lay outside the gene matches. For the CDR3, the DNA is TGTGCCAGCACCCTACTTGGGACTAGCGGGATTAATGAGCAGTTCTTC. Its translation: CASTLLGTSGINEQFF.

The chain has TRBV10-3 and TRBJ2-1, with 8 bases lining up with TRBD2. The germline V gene has CDR1 ENHRY and CDR2 SYGVKD. CDR3 length equals 15 residues. J was trimmed by 8 bases and V by 3 bases; bases with no gene match: 9. CDR3 bases: TGTGCCATCAGTGACCCAGCGGGAGTGGGGGATGAGCAGTTCTTC. It encodes CAISDPAGVGDEQFF.

The V gene is TRBV5-5, the J gene TRBJ2-7, with no clear D. The CDR3 loop spans 12 amino acids. Germline V gives CDR1 SGHKS, CDR2 YYEKEE (reference sequence). V lost 0 bases and J lost 4, with 5 bases in between. CDR3 sequence: CASSLGLYEQYF. The CDR3 DNA follows: TGTGCCAGCAGCTTGGGCCTATACGAGCAGTACTTC.

This chain uses TRBV2 with TRBJ1-4; 9 bases align to TRBD1. With 5 bases clipped from V and 5 bases from J, the junction kept 6 bases outside the gene matches. This CDR3 comprises 15 residues. CDR1 SNHLY and CDR2 FYNNEI come from the germline V gene. The CDR3 nucleotides are TGTGCCAGCAGTCGGACCGGGACAGGGAATGAAAAACTGTTTTTT. Translation gives CASSRTGTGNEKLFF.

The chain employs TRBV27 and TRBJ2-7, with 9 positions matching TRBD1. The germline CDR1 and CDR2 sequences are MNHEY and SMNVEV (reference sequence). V lost 5 bases, J lost 7 bases, and 12 bases stayed unmatched. This CDR3 has 15 residues. This CDR3 reads CASSRAGTGNLEQYF. CDR3 nucleotides: TGTGCCAGCAGTAGGGCCGGGACAGGGAATCTAGAGCAGTACTTC.

This clone was recorded once. The chain carries TRBV19 and TRBJ2-1; TRBD2 aligns across 10 bases. V was pared by 6 bases and J by 5 bases, with 13 bases of the junction left unmatched. The CDR3 has 17 amino acids. Germline V gene lookup returns CDR1 LNHDA and CDR2 SQIVND (reference sequence). In DNA form, the CDR3 reads TGTGCCAGTAGGCGTTTAGCGGGAGGCGCTAATAACAATGAGCAGTTCTTC. This translates into CASRRLAGGANNNEQFF.

This clone was detected only once. This chain joins TRBV5-1 and TRBJ1-5, with 9 bases fitting TRBD1. Per the germline V gene, CDR1 is SGHRS and CDR2 is YFSETQ. The CDR3 has 15 residues. J was trimmed by 4 bases and V by 3 bases; bases with no gene match: 5. CDR3 in amino acids: CASSWTGALNQPQHF. The CDR3 DNA is TGCGCCAGCAGCTGGACAGGGGCCCTTAATCAGCCCCAGCATTTT. The variable domain in full, completed from reference TRBV5-1 and TRBJ1-5, reads KAGVTQTPRYLIKTRGQQVTLSCSPISGHRSVSWYQQTPGQGLQFLFEYFSETQRNKGNFPGRFSGRQFSNSRSEMNVSTLELGDSALYLCASSWTGALNQPQHFGDGTRLSIL.

In its sample, this clone was seen a few times. V gene TRBV18 combines with J gene TRBJ2-1, with a tentative D call TRBD2 (6 bases). Trimming cost V 8 bases and J 6 bases, with 17 bases left between them. CDR1 and CDR2 from the germline V gene are KGHSH and LQKENI. CDR3 size: 14 residues. The CDR3 coding sequence is TGTGCCAGCGTCGGGCTAGCGCCGAGCAATGAGCAGTTCTTC. Amino acids: CASVGLAPSNEQFF.

This clone showed up just once. V and J are TRBV6-5 and TRBJ2-5, with D perhaps TRBD2 (5 bases). TRBJ2-7 matches the DNA end more closely, so the J call is doubtful. CDR3 size: 13 residues. Germline V gene lookup returns CDR1 MNHEY and CDR2 SVGAGI. The CDR3 here is CASKRGQTYEQYF. CDR3 coding DNA: TGTGCCAGCAAAAGAGGGCAGACCTACGAGCAGTACTTC.

The sample holds a few counts of this clone. This chain joins TRBV7-2 and TRBJ2-3; D is perhaps TRBD2 (5 bases). The CDR3 contains 14 residues. CDR1 and CDR2 from the germline V gene are SGHTA and FQGNSA. Trimming took off 5 bases at V and 0 bases at J, with 9 bases between the two ends. The CDR3 bases are TGTGCCAGCAGCCACGGGAAAAGCACAGATACGCAGTATTTT. Its translation is CASSHGKSTDTQYF.

This clone was counted between two and nine times. This CDR3 is CATSRDKNTGMNTEAFF. The CDR3 DNA reads as TGTGCCACCAGCAGAGATAAGAATACAGGGATGAACACTGAAGCTTTCTTT. This sequence joins TRBV15 and TRBJ1-1; D might be TRBD1 (6 bases). V lost 0 bases, J lost 0 bases, and 14 bases lay in between. This CDR3 comprises 17 residues. Germline lookup yields CDR1 LNHNV and CDR2 YYDKDF (reference sequence).

The gene calls are TRBV10-2 and TRBJ1-1; TRBD1 matches at 9 bases. The CDR3 runs 13 residues. Per germline, CDR1 WSHSY and CDR2 SAAADI. With V trimmed by 8 bases and J by 3 bases, 4 bases remained unmatched. The DNA for the CDR3 is TGCGCCAGCGAGGGACAGGGAGACACTGAAGCTTTCTTT. It is translated as CASEGQGDTEAFF.

This chain links TRBV28 with TRBJ1-2, with D tentatively TRBD1 (5 bases). Deletions cut 6 bases from V and 4 bases from J, with 6 bases between. The length of the CDR3 is 11 residues. In germline, CDR1 is MDHEN, CDR2 SYDVKM. The DNA for the CDR3 is TGTGCCAGCAGCCAGGGCTATGGCTACACCTTC. It encodes CASSQGYGYTF.